This T cell receptor beta chain was obtained from a study of EBV T-cell therapy then PD-1 blockade in nasopharyngeal carcinoma. This CDR3 has 17 residues. Looked up from germline, CDR1 is LGHNA and CDR2 is YSLEER. V lost 4 bases, J lost 3 bases, and 11 bases stayed unmatched. Clones were sequenced by immunoSEQ multiplex PCR, and TCRdb holds only the in-frame ones, with some missing. The sample contains 15,000 to 20,000 clones, approximately 88% of which appear only once. The count of this clone is one. The antigen is undetermined. Treatment described: AdE1-LMPpoly-expanded autologous EBV-specific T-cell therapy followed by anti-PD-1 nivolumab.

This sequence was found in a middle-aged man with nasopharyngeal carcinoma. Specimen: CD8+ T cells from blood, collected at day 0 from a patient whose treatment included autologous EBV-specific T cells and nivolumab. V is TRBV4-3 and J is TRBJ2-2, with 7 bases fitting TRBD2. Written as DNA, the CDR3 is TGCGCCAGCAGCCCAGACCGGCAGGGAGGGTACACCGGGGAGCTGTTTTTT. It specifies CASSPDRQGGYTGELFF.